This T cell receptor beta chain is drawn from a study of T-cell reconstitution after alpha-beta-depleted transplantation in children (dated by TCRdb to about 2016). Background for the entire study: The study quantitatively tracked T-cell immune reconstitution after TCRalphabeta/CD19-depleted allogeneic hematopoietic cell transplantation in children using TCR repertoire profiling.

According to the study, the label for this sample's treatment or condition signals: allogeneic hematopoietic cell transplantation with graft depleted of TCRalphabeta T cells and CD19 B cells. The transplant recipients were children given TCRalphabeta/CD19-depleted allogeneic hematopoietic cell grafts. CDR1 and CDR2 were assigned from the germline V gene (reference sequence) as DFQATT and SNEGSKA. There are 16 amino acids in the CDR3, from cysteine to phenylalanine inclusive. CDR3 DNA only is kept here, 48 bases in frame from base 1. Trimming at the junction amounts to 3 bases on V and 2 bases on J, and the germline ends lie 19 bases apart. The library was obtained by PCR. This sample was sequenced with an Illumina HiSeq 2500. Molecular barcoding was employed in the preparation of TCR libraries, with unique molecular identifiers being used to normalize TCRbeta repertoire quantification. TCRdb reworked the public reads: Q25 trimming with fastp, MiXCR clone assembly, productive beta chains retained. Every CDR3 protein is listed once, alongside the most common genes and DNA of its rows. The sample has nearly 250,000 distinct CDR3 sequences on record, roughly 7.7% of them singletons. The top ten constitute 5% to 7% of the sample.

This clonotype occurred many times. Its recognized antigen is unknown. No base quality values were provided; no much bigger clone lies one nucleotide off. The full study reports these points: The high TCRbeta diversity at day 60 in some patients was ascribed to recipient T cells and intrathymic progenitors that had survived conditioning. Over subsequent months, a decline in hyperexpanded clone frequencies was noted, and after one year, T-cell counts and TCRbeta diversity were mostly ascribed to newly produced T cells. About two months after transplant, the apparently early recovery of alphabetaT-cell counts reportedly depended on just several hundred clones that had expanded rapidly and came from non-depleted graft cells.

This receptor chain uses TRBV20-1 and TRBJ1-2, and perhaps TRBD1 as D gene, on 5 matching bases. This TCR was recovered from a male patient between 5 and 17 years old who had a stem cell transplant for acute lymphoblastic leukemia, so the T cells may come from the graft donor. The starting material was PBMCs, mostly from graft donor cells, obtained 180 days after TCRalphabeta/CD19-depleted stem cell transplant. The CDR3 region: CSASSPRQGLNYGYTF. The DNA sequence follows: TGCAGTGCTAGCTCTCCTCGGCAGGGTTTGAACTATGGCTACACCTTC.